A single sample gave rise to the 14 T cell receptor beta chains below, sequenced in a study of T cell repertoires in cytomegalovirus infection (dated by TCRdb to the late 2010s). The antigens of these receptors remain unknown. Interpreted using the paper, the treatment or condition label stands for: in vitro stimulation with specific CMV peptide epitopes to enrich CMV-specific T cells. The instrument given in TCRdb is Illumina HiSeq 1500. TCRdb itself trimmed the public reads at Q25 with fastp, ran MiXCR and retained productive beta chains. Each entry merges the rows of one CDR3 protein and shows their most common DNA and genes. Recorded for this sample are hundreds of thousands of distinct CDR3 sequences; around 30% of them occurred a single time. Over 11% of the sample is held by the ten biggest clonotypes. The starting material was cultured CD8+ T cells from PBMCs, obtained from culture after CMV antigen stimulation. These receptors all come from a human donor in good health (CMV status not recorded). Some clones in this sample may be carry-over from other donors' samples.

This clonotype came up many times. The rearrangement links TRBV27 to TRBJ2-7; 7 bases match TRBD1. Germline V gene data show CDR1 as MNHEY and CDR2 as SMNVEV (reference sequence). The CDR3 totals 12 residues. Germline trimming cut 8 bases from V and 1 base from J; bases unmatched to any gene: 2. As DNA, the CDR3 is TGTGCCAGCCGGGACAGATCCTACGAGCAGTACTTC. It codes for CASRDRSYEQYF.

This rearrangement joins TRBV24-1 to TRBJ2-1; D may be TRBD2 (5 bases). CDR3 length: 14 amino acids. The germline V and J ends were trimmed by 4 bases and 2 bases, with 8 bases remaining between them. From germline, CDR1 is KGHDR and CDR2 SFDVKD. This CDR3 reads CATSDSGTYNEQFF. The CDR3 DNA is TGTGCCACCAGTGACTCCGGGACCTACAATGAGCAGTTCTTC.

J is TRBJ2-1 and V is TRBV15, with 10 bases aligning to TRBD2. CDR3 length equals 13 residues. CDR1 LNHNV and CDR2 YYDKDF come from the germline V gene (reference sequence). Trimming at V came to 9 bases and at J to 7 bases, leaving 6 bases not matched to a gene. The CDR3 sequence is CATRLAGFNEQFF. The CDR3 DNA is TGTGCCACTCGACTAGCGGGCTTTAATGAGCAGTTCTTC.

The chain carries TRBV18 and TRBJ1-4, with 7 positions matching TRBD1. Germline loops: CDR1 KGHSH, CDR2 LQKENI. Trimming cost V 1 base and J 4 bases; bases outside gene matches: 6. CDR3 size: 16 residues. This CDR3 is CASSPLGTAVNEKLFF. The CDR3 coding sequence is TGTGCCAGCTCACCACTAGGGACAGCCGTTAATGAAAAACTGTTTTTT.

This chain joins TRBV7-9 and TRBJ1-2; the match to TRBD1 covers 7 bases. In germline, CDR1 is SEHNR, CDR2 FQNEAQ (reference sequence). The V and J ends lost 10 bases and 2 bases, in that order; junction bases with no gene match: 7. The CDR3 spans 13 residues. In DNA, the CDR3 is TGTGCCATTCTTCAGGACAGGAACTATGGCTACACCTTC. It yields the protein CAILQDRNYGYTF.

The sample holds a few counts of this clonotype. The chain links TRBV12-3 or TRBV12-4 to TRBJ2-2; D possibly uses TRBD1 or TRBD2 (7 bases each). This CDR3 is 15 amino acids long. V dropped 3 bases and J dropped 6 bases, with 14 bases sitting between them. CDR3 in DNA: TGTGCCAGCAGTTTCAGGGGGGGGAGTGCCGGGGAGCTGTTTTTT. It translates to CASSFRGGSAGELFF.

This clonotype was recorded a few times. The junction departs from germline at one end; a sequencing error may be responsible. The chain links TRBV7-7 to TRBJ2-3; D gene ambiguous. Germline CDR1 reads SSHAT; CDR2 reads FNYEAQ (reference sequence). CDR3 length: 14 amino acids. The CDR3 coding sequence is TGTGCTAGCAGCTTATTGGGGTACACAGATACGCAGTATTTT. This sequence encodes CASSLLGYTDTQYF.

The sample holds many counts of this clonotype. The rearrangement links TRBV12-3 or TRBV12-4 to TRBJ2-7; no firm D call. The CDR3 extends over 13 amino acids. The V gene lost 10 bases and the J gene lost 0 bases, with 13 bases spanning the gap. CDR3 DNA sequence: TGTGCCAACCCAGACCCCAGCTCCTACGAGCAGTACTTC. It specifies CANPDPSSYEQYF.

The chain is built from TRBV5-6 and TRBJ2-7, with 7 nucleotides matching TRBD1. CDR1 is SGHDT and CDR2 is YYEEEE in the germline V gene. The CDR3 covers 15 residues. With V trimmed by 2 bases and J by 2 bases, 7 bases remained unmatched. The CDR3 spells CASSFGTEDPYEQYV. CDR3 coding DNA: TGTGCCAGCAGCTTTGGGACAGAAGACCCCTACGAGCAGTACGTC.

Ten or more counts support this clonotype. V is TRBV6-4 and J is TRBJ2-1; 7 nucleotides agree with TRBD2. The J segment lost 0 bases and the V segment lost 6 bases, leaving 5 bases of the junction unmatched. This CDR3 contains 15 residues. The germline V gene encodes CDR1 MRHNA and CDR2 SNTAGT. CDR3 sequence: CASSDSGDSYNEQFF. In DNA, the CDR3 is TGTGCCAGCAGCGACAGCGGGGACTCCTACAATGAGCAGTTCTTC.

This clonotype has just a few counts. The chain is built from TRBV5-1 and TRBJ1-1, with D possibly TRBD1 on 5 matching bases. This CDR3 has 13 amino acids. CDR1 and CDR2 (germline): SGHRS, YFSETQ. Trimming pared 0 bases from V and 8 bases from J, leaving 11 bases between. The chain's CDR3 is CASSLAVEGEAFF. For the CDR3, the DNA is TGCGCCAGCAGCTTGGCAGTCGAGGGGGAAGCTTTCTTT. Using reference TRBV5-1 and TRBJ1-1 for the parts outside the CDR3, the full variable domain is KAGVTQTPRYLIKTRGQQVTLSCSPISGHRSVSWYQQTPGQGLQFLFEYFSETQRNKGNFPGRFSGRQFSNSRSEMNVSTLELGDSALYLCASSLAVEGEAFFGQGTRLTVV.

The sample holds many counts of this clonotype. The chain employs TRBV7-8 and TRBJ2-1; 12 nucleotides match TRBD2. The CDR3 contains 14 residues. Germline CDR1 SGHVS, CDR2 FQNEAQ. V trimming: 5 bases; J trimming: 7 bases; junction bases outside the gene matches: 3. The CDR3 sequence is CASSPSGGANEQFF. The CDR3, as DNA: TGTGCCAGCAGCCCTAGCGGGGGGGCGAATGAGCAGTTCTTC.

This clonotype was detected a few times. The chain joins TRBV4-3 to TRBJ1-1, with TRBD1 as a possible D gene (6 bases). Trimming took 1 base from V and 4 from J, leaving 10 bases between them. This CDR3 has 14 amino acids. CDR1 is LGHNA, CDR2 YSLEER, per germline. The CDR3 sequence: CASSQAGVTTEAFF. Written as DNA, the CDR3 is TGCGCCAGCAGCCAAGCAGGGGTCACCACTGAAGCTTTCTTT.

This clonotype was seen ten or more times. The chain employs TRBV18 and TRBJ2-5; 8 bases map to TRBD1. Trimming at V came to 3 bases and at J to 5 bases, leaving 2 bases not matched to a gene. CDR1 and CDR2 from the germline V gene are KGHSH and LQKENI. The length of the CDR3 is 13 residues. The CDR3 nucleotides are TGTGCCAGCTCACCGGACAGGGCGGAGACCCAGTACTTC. The encoded protein is CASSPDRAETQYF.